These T cell receptor beta chains were read from a single sample in a study of blood T cell repertoires in COVID-19. Assay used: immunoSEQ multiplex PCR; TCRdb lists only in-frame clones, some missing. The profile shows roughly 100,000 clones, approximately 83% of them singletons. The sequenced sample was peripheral blood. These receptor sequences come from a man aged 50-59 years with acute or convalescent COVID-19. Each CDR3 is given with its conserved first and last residue. Clone size is stated in some rows and not others, as once, few, many or a class when expanded.

TRBV10-3	TRBJ2-1	17	NA	CAISESIRDRNDNEQFF
TRBV6-1	TRBJ1-6	15	NA	CASSERPRSNSPLHF
TRBV3-1/TRBV3-2	TRBJ1-2	15	NA	CASSPTGASNYGYTF
TRBV7-7	TRBJ2-2	15	few	CASRRHTGTPGELFF
TRBV19	TRBJ1-6	14	NA	CASTPRSENSPLHF
TRBV7-2	TRBJ1-3	13	NA	CASSLESRNTIYF
TRBV9	TRBJ2-2	15	once	CASSGPGQGNGELFF
TRBV10-1	TRBJ2-3	14	NA	CASSAYRAADTQYF
TRBV11-3	TRBJ2-1	19	NA	CASSLAGLVPLSSYNEQFF
TRBV7-3	TRBJ2-2	14	NA	CASSPDRATGELFF
TRBV30	TRBJ2-5	15	NA	CAWSVGLAGFETQYF
TRBV2	TRBJ1-1	13	NA	CASSPQGGSEAFF
TRBV9	TRBJ2-2	13	NA	CASSVAVTGELFF
TRBV6-2/TRBV6-3	TRBJ2-7	16	NA	CASSYSRGGRSYEQYF
TRBV18	TRBJ2-7	14	NA	CASSPGQGEYEQYF
TRBV3-1/TRBV3-2	TRBJ2-1	16	NA	CASSPRLPGSYNEQFF
TRBV5-4	TRBJ2-1	16	NA	CASSSISGGLYNEQFF
TRBV3-1/TRBV3-2	TRBJ1-2	14	NA	CASSQDLTGGGYTF
TRBV19	TRBJ1-1	14	NA	CASSRQGTNTEAFF
TRBV9	TRBJ2-2	15	NA	CASSVGTGYTGELFF
TRBV25-1	TRBJ1-6	17	few	CASSEPGQGLKNSPLHF